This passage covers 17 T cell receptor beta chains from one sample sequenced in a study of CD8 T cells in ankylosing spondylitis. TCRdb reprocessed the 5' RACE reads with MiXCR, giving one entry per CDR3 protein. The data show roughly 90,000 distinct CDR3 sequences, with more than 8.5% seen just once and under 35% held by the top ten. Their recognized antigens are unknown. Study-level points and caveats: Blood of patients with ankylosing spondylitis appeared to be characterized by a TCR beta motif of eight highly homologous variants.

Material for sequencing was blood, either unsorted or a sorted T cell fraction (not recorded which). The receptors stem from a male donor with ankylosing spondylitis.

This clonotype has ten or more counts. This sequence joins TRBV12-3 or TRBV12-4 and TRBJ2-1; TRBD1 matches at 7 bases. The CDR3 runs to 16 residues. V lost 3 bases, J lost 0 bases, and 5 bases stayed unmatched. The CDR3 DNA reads TGTGCCAGCAGTTTGGAACAGGGGTACTCCTACAATGAGCAGTTCTTC. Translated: CASSLEQGYSYNEQFF.

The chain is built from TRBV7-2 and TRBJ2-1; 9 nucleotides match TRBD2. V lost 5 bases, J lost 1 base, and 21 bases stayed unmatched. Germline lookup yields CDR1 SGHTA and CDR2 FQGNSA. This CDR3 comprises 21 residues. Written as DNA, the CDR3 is TGTGCCAGCAGCCGTAGCGGGAGCAGATCCCCAGCATTGCGATCCTACAATGAGCAGTTCTTC. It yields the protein CASSRSGSRSPALRSYNEQFF.

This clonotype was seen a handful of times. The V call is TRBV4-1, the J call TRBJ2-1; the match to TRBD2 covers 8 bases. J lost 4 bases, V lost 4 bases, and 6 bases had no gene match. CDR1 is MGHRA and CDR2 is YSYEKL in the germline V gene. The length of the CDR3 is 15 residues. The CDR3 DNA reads TGCGCCAGCAGCCTCGGGGGGGAGGAGTACAATGAGCAGTTCTTC. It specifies CASSLGGEEYNEQFF.

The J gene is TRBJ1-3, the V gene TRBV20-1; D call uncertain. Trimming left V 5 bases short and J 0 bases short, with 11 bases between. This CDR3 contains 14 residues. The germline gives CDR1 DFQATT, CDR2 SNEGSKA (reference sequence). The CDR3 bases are TGCAGTGCTCCCGACATCCACTCTGGAAACACCATATATTTT. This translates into CSAPDIHSGNTIYF.

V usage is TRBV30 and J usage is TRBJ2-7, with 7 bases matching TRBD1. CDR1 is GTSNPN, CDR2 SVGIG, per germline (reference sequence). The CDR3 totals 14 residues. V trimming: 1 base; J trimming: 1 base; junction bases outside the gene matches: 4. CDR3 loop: CAWSGGTVSYEQYF. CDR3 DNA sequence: TGTGCCTGGAGTGGGGGGACAGTTTCCTACGAGCAGTACTTC.

The CDR3 loop reads CASSGRVGSTEAFF. CDR3 in DNA: TGTGCCAGCAGTGGCCGGGTTGGGAGCACTGAAGCTTTCTTT. This chain links TRBV7-9 with TRBJ1-1, with D hard to call. Deletions cut 6 bases from V and 4 bases from J, with 15 bases between. Germline V lookup: CDR1 SEHNR, CDR2 FQNEAQ (reference sequence). This CDR3 spans 14 amino acids.

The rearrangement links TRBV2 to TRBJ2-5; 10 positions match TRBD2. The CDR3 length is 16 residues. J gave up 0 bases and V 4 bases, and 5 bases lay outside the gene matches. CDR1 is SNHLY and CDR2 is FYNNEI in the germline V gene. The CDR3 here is CASSARLAGHQETQYF. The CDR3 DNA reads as TGTGCCAGCAGTGCGAGACTAGCGGGCCACCAAGAGACCCAGTACTTC.

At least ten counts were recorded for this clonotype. The CDR3 nucleotides are TGCGCCAGCAGCCAAGATAGGGTCCTCCTCTCTGACTATGGCTACACCTTC. Translated, it gives CASSQDRVLLSDYGYTF. This chain links TRBV4-1 with TRBJ1-2; D gene unclear. This CDR3 is 17 amino acids long. The ends were cut back, 0 bases at V and 3 bases at J, with 17 bases in the middle. Germline V gene sequence: CDR1 MGHRA, CDR2 YSYEKL.

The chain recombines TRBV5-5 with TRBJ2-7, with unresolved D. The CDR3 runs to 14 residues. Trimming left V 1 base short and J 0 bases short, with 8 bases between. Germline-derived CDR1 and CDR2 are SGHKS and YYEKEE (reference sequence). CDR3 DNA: TGTGCCAGCAGCTTGTATGCCAGCTCCTACGAGCAGTACTTC. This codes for CASSLYASSYEQYF. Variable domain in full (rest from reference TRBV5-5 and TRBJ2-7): DAGVTQSPTHLIKTRGQQVTLRCSPISGHKSVSWYQQVLGQGPQFIFQYYEKEERGRGNFPDRFSARQFPNYSSELNVNALLLGDSALYLCASSLYASSYEQYFGPGTRLTVT.

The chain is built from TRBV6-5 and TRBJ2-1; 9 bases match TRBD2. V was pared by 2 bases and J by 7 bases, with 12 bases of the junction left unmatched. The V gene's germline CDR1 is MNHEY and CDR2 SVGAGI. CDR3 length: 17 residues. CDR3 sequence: CASSYAGGLAPPNEQFF. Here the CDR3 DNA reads TGTGCCAGCAGTTACGCGGGGGGACTAGCTCCCCCTAATGAGCAGTTCTTC.

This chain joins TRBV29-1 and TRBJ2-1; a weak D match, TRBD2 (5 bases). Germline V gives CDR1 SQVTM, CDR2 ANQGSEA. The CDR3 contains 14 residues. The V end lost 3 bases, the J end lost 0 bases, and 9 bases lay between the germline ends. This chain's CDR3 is CSVDVGISYNEQFF. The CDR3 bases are TGCAGCGTTGACGTCGGGATCTCCTACAATGAGCAGTTCTTC.

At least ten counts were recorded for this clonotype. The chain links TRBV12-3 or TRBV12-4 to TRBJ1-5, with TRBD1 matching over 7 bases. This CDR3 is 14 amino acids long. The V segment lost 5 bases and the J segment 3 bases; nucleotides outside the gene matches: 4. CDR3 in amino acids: CASSPTGNNQPQHF. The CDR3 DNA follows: TGTGCCAGCAGTCCGACAGGGAACAATCAGCCCCAGCATTTT.

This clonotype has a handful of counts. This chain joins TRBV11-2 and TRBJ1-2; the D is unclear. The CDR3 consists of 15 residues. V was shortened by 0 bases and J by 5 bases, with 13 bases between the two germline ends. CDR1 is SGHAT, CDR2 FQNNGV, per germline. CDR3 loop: CASSLDAYRAYGYTF. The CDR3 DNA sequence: TGTGCCAGCAGCTTAGACGCCTACCGGGCGTATGGCTACACCTTC.

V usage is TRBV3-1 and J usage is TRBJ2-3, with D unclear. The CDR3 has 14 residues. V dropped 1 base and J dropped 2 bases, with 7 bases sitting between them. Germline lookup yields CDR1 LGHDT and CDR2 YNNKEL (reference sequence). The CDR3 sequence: CASSQAASTDTQYF. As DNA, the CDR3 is TGTGCCAGCAGCCAAGCGGCCTCCACAGATACGCAGTATTTT.

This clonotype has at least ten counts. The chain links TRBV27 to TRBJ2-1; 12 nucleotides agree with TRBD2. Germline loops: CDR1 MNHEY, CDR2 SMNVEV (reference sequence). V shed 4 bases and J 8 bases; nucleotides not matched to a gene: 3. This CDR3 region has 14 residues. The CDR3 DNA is TGTGCCAGCAGTTCATGGACTAGCGGGGATGAGCAGTTCTTC. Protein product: CASSSWTSGDEQFF.

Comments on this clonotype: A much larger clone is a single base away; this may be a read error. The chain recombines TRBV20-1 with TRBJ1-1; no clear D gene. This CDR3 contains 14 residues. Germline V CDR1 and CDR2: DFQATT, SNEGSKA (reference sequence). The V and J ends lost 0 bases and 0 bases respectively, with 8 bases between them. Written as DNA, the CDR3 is TGCAGTGCTAGAGATTCCGCAGTGAACACTGAAGCTTTCTTT. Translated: CSARDSAVNTEAFF.

The CDR3 spells CASSPSGNQGEKLFF. The CDR3 DNA reads TGTGCCAGCAGCCCCTCGGGGAATCAGGGCGAAAAACTGTTTTTT. V and J are TRBV5-5 and TRBJ1-4; a possible D gene is TRBD1 (5 bases). The CDR3 is 15 amino acids. The germline gives CDR1 SGHKS, CDR2 YYEKEE (reference sequence). Trimming cost V 4 bases and J 8 bases, with 18 bases left between them.